The clone carrying this T cell receptor beta chain was counted once. The target antigen is unknown. Produced via immunoSEQ multiplex PCR; TCRdb's table is partial and in-frame only. The profile shows 120,000 or so clones, 90% of them singletons. This sample was taken from a study of T cell responses to AZD1222 COVID-19 vaccine. Overall study results and limits: At baseline, just a handful of AZD1222 recipients tested seropositive. Spike regions recognized by vaccine-associated CD4 TCRs spanned the protein, led by 160-218 and 743-854.

Germline V lookup: CDR1 ENHRY, CDR2 SYGVKD. This CDR3 comprises 15 residues. V was trimmed by 6 bases and J by 0 bases, leaving 15 bases between them. The chain links TRBV10-3 to TRBJ2-7; a weak D match, TRBD2 (5 bases). This sample comprised peripheral blood, obtained on day 0 of MenACWY control vaccination. This receptor was obtained from an adult in good health. CDR3 sequence reads: CAIRTDGGSSYEQYF. As DNA, the CDR3 is TGTGCCATCAGAACCGACGGTGGGAGCTCCTACGAGCAGTACTTC.